This passage covers 17 T cell receptor beta chains from one sample sequenced in a study of tumor and adjacent non-tumor tissue in lung cancer. A modified ARM-PCR protocol with three rounds of nested PCR amplified TCRbeta. Each CDR3 protein gets one entry after TCRdb re-called the multiplex PCR reads with MiXCR. The table lists over 80,000 distinct CDR3 sequences, around 82% of them singletons. This sample's RNA came from whole unsorted tissue. More than 3 cm separated this lung sample from the edge of the tumor. The sequenced sample was distant non-tumor lung tissue. The receptors come from a woman in her forties or fifties with non-small cell lung cancer.

Note on this clonotype: A read error is likely, as this CDR3 ends without the conserved phenylalanine or tryptophan. No DNA is shown, since the ends of the CDR3 on it are uncertain; the CDR3 is the one TCRdb lists. This CDR3 is CARPTMRETQRL. The chain is built from TRBV10-1 and TRBJ2-5. Germline-derived CDR1 and CDR2 are WNHNN and SYGVQD (reference sequence). The CDR3 region is 12 residues in length, termini included.

Points on this clonotype: The CDR3 end shows no conserved phenylalanine or tryptophan, and so a read error is likely. The limits of the CDR3 on the DNA are not certain, so only TCRdb's listed CDR3 is given. The V and J genes are TRBV4-2 and TRBJ2-5; the D segment call TRBD2 is taken from the table without a DNA check. The CDR3 length equals 15 residues, ends included. Per germline, CDR1 LGHNA and CDR2 YNFKEQ. The CDR3 reads CASSHNREGQEAQYS.

In its sample, this clonotype was seen once. The CDR3 does not end in the conserved phenylalanine or tryptophan, so this is likely a read error. CDR3 residues: CASSTATERTYEQYL. The CDR3 region has the DNA TGTGCCAGCAGCACCGCGACAGAGCGCACCTACGAACAGTACCTC. The chain has TRBV11-2 and TRBJ2-7, with D possibly matching TRBD1 (5 bases). Germline V gene lookup returns CDR1 SGHAT and CDR2 FQNNGV. This CDR3 has 15 amino acids.

Of note for this clonotype: Sequence at one end of the junction differs from germline and may be a read error. This rearrangement joins TRBV29-1 to TRBJ2-5; either TRBD1 or TRBD2 may supply D (6 bases each). Germline values: CDR1 SQVTM, CDR2 ANQGSEA. CDR3 length: 15 residues. Here the CDR3 reads CSVRQGTSLGETQYF. In nucleotides, the CDR3 is TGCAGCGTTCGCCAGGGGACTTCACTTGGGGAGACCCAGTATTTC. Based on the CDR3 plus reference TRBV29-1 and TRBJ2-5, the full variable domain is SAVISQKPSRDICQRGTSLTIQCQVDSQVTMMFWYRQQPGQSLTLIATANQGSEATYESGFVIDKFPISRPNLTFSTLTVSNMSPEDSSIYLCSVRQGTSLGETQYFGPGTRLLVL.

Comments on this clonotype: This sequence may be a read error, since a much larger clone differs from it by one base. The V and J genes are TRBV5-1 and TRBJ2-2; TRBD2 is a possible D gene (6 bases). Germline V gives CDR1 SGHRS, CDR2 YFSETQ. There are 15 residues in the CDR3. In DNA form, the CDR3 reads TGCGCCAGCACCTTGGGACTTCAGAACACCGGGGAGCTGTTTTTT. This codes for CASTLGLQNTGELFF.

CDR3 bases: TGTGCCAGCAGTATCGTACTAGCGGGAGTAGGCGAGCAGTACTTC. This sequence encodes CASSIVLAGVGEQYF. The chain recombines TRBV6-2 or TRBV6-3 with TRBJ2-7, with 11 bases matching TRBD2. The J segment lost 6 bases and the V segment lost 5 bases, leaving 9 bases of the junction unmatched. Germline CDR1 MNHEY, CDR2 SVGEGT. This CDR3 contains 15 residues.

To note about this clonotype: At one boundary the junction diverges from the germline segment, which might be a read error. This chain uses TRBV6-1 with TRBJ2-7, with D tentatively TRBD1 (5 bases). This CDR3 region has 13 residues. CDR1 and CDR2 from the germline V gene are MNHNS and SASEGT. CDR3 residues: CASSEGQGYGQYF. DNA for the CDR3: TGTGCAAGCAGTGAAGGCCAGGGCTACGGGCAGTACTTC.

This clonotype is labeled as medium-sized. This chain uses TRBV6-5 with TRBJ1-5; D possibly corresponds to TRBD1 (6 bases). Per the germline V gene, CDR1 is MNHEY and CDR2 is SVGAGI. CDR3 length: 13 amino acids. The germline V and J ends were trimmed by 5 bases and 5 bases, with 10 bases remaining between them. CDR3 DNA: TGTGCCAGCAGTCCGTACAGGGATCAGCCCCAGCATTTT. The encoded protein is CASSPYRDQPQHF.

The CDR3 DNA sequence: TGTGCCACCTCCAGGGGGGGGTTGGTAGCCGGGAGATACAATGAGCAGTTCTTC. Translated, it gives CATSRGGLVAGRYNEQFF. This chain joins TRBV6-1 and TRBJ2-1, with D perhaps TRBD1 or TRBD2 (7 bases each). Germline CDR1 is MNHNS and CDR2 is SASEGT. Trimming took off 10 bases at V and 4 bases at J, with 29 bases between the two ends. This CDR3 comprises 18 residues.

In this sample, this clonotype turned up once. This likely comes from a read error, as the CDR3 has no conserved phenylalanine or tryptophan at its end. Because the CDR3's place on the DNA is in doubt, the DNA is left out and the CDR3 is given as listed by TCRdb. The CDR3 sequence is CASSPTPSTGDEHFL. The chain employs TRBV11-1 and TRBJ2-1; the listed D gene, TRBD1, was not tested against the DNA. CDR1 and CDR2 from the germline V gene are SGHAT and FQDESV (reference sequence). The CDR3 has 15 residues if both end residues are counted.

This clonotype has at least ten counts. V and J are TRBV14 and TRBJ2-4; 11 bases map to TRBD1. CDR1 and CDR2 (germline): SGHDN, FVKESK. This CDR3 is built from 18 residues. With 1 base clipped from V and 2 bases from J, the junction kept 7 bases outside the gene matches. The CDR3 region is CASSQGRGQGDSKNIQYF. The CDR3 DNA is TGTGCCAGCAGCCAAGGACGGGGACAGGGGGATTCCAAAAACATTCAGTACTTC.

Sample share makes this clonotype medium-sized. J is TRBJ2-1 and V is TRBV6-5; 8 bases match TRBD2. The V segment lost 5 bases and the J segment 6 bases; nucleotides outside the gene matches: 9. Germline V gene lookup returns CDR1 MNHEY and CDR2 SVGAGI. There are 15 residues in the CDR3. CDR3 bases: TGTGCCAGCAGTCGGGGCTTAGCGGGAACCAATGAGCAGTTCTTC. The encoded protein is CASSRGLAGTNEQFF.

This clonotype was seen at least ten times. This CDR3 reads CASSGTGEGTHEQYF. CDR3 sequence (DNA): TGTGCCAGCAGCGGTACAGGAGAGGGGACCCACGAGCAGTACTTC. The V call is TRBV5-4, the J call TRBJ2-7; either TRBD1 or TRBD2 may supply D (5 bases each). Germline loops: CDR1 SGHNT, CDR2 YYREEE (reference sequence). The CDR3 contains 15 residues. V lost 4 bases to trimming and J lost 5 bases, with 19 bases between them. Based on the CDR3 plus reference TRBV5-4 and TRBJ2-7, the full variable domain is ETGVTQSPTHLIKTRGQQVTLRCSSQSGHNTVSWYQQALGQGPQFIFQYYREEENGRGNFPPRFSGLQFPNYSSELNVNALELDDSALYLCASSGTGEGTHEQYFGPGTRLTVT.

Note on this clonotype: This may be a read error: a much more frequent sequence differs by one nucleotide. The chain is built from TRBV5-1 and TRBJ2-2; D not resolved. CDR1 and CDR2 from the germline V gene are SGHRS and YFSETQ. The CDR3 has 15 residues. CDR3 loop: CASNLVEFGTGELFF. The DNA of the CDR3 is TGCGCCAGCAACTTGGTTGAGTTCGGCACCGGGGAGCTGTTTTTT.

CDR3 sequence reads: CASSLGGERNAFF. Written as DNA, the CDR3 is TGTGCCAGCAGTTTGGGCGGCGAGAGGAACGCTTTCTTT. The rearrangement uses TRBV12-3 or TRBV12-4 and TRBJ1-1; D uncertain. This CDR3 is 13 amino acids long. V lost 3 bases and J 11 bases, leaving 16 bases between the germline ends.

A remark on this clonotype: The junction does not match germline at one end; this may be a read error. The chain combines TRBV4-2 with TRBJ2-7, with 9 positions matching TRBD2. The CDR3 contains 14 residues. Germline V lookup: CDR1 LGHNA, CDR2 YNFKEQ. The CDR3 DNA follows: TGTGCCAGCAGCTCCCTTGCGGGGGGGGACGAGCGGTACTTC. Protein sequence: CASSSLAGGDERYF.

As DNA, the CDR3 is TGTGCTACATCCCATGTCGACAATGAGCAGTTCTTC. Its translation: CATSHVDNEQFF. The chain employs TRBV11-1 and TRBJ2-1; D gene ambiguous. The CDR3 spans 12 residues. The V gene's germline CDR1 is SGHAT and CDR2 FQDESV (reference sequence).